This T cell receptor (beta chain) is from a study of vaccination and CD4 T cells after COVID-19 (dated by TCRdb to between 2022 and 2023). The study in broad terms: Convalescent patients had a positive SARS-CoV-2 result on nasal swab PCR, and of these patients, nine had mild disease and one had severe disease. The convalescent cohort comprised six males and four females, including two Hispanic individuals, seven Caucasians, two Asians and one multiracial person. Participants got two doses of the Pfizer-BioNTech BNT162b2 vaccine (n=8) or two doses of the Moderna mRNA-1273 vaccine (n=2). Post-COVID blood samples from convalescent patients were collected a median of 101 days after diagnosis, with a range of 35 to 161 days. Post-vaccine blood samples were taken a median of around 77 days after the second vaccine dose, with a range of about 12 to 250 days. For stimulating the cultures, overlapping spike peptide pools were used, derived from SARS-CoV-2 as well as from the common cold coronaviruses HCoV-NL63, HCoV-OC43 and HCoV-229E. In control cultures, a CEFX viral epitope pool was used as positive control, an HIV-1 Nef peptide pool was used as negative control, or no peptide was added. The spike-specific CD4+ TCR repertoire was compared before and after mRNA vaccination in approximately 9 COVID-19 convalescent patients and a handful of infection-naive healthy vaccine recipients. Overall results and qualifications from the work: In convalescent patients, a median around 89% of post-vaccine SARS-CoV-2-reactive clones were detected only after vaccination, suggesting vaccine-specific priming. The number of convalescent patients in the study was relatively small, and the study did not examine early timepoints following natural infection. In convalescent patients, nearly all vaccine-specific clones (304 of 307) were found to be mono-reactive for SARS-CoV-2 spike rather than cross-reactive with common cold coronaviruses. The median number of SARS-CoV-2-reactive clonotypes rose from under 25 after infection to a few dozen after vaccination, but the change was not significant.

Concerning this clonotype: It has no known antigen specificity. Base qualities are missing; no much larger clone stands one base away.

The CDR1 and CDR2 encoded by the germline V gene are MNHNS and SASEGT. The CDR3 covers 14 residues, taking in both the cysteine and the phenylalanine. Left in the record is the CDR3 DNA by itself, 42 bases read in frame from the first base. V gives up 8 bases and J gives up 6 bases, and the segment between their germline ends measures 17 bases. The treatment or condition label on this specimen signifies: approximately 9-day PBMC culture with coronavirus spike peptide pools or control peptides (ViraFEST assay). The study used the ViraFEST assay, which expanded antigen-specific T cells with peptide pools and then identified expanded clonotypes by TCR sequencing. The convalescent patients' positive SARS-CoV-2 PCR tests fell between March and December 2020, which was before the Alpha, Beta and Delta variants emerged in the United States. Over 1.5 million PBMCs per well were cultured in IMDM with approximately 5.5% human AB serum and approximately 10 IU/ml IL-2, plus 10 ug/ml peptide pools. On days 3 and 7, half of the culture medium was replaced with fresh IL-2-containing medium. CD4+ T cells were isolated after 10 days of culture through negative selection using the EasySep CD4+ T cell isolation kit. Ficoll-Paque Plus gradient centrifugation was used to isolate PBMCs from whole blood, and the isolated PBMCs were then either used fresh or cryopreserved at -140C. Each culture condition was generally run in triplicate wells.

Receptors were amplified or captured by PCR. DNA from cultured CD4+ T cells underwent TCR sequencing with the Oncomine TCR Beta short-read assay at the Johns Hopkins FTIC core. The QIAamp micro DNA kit was used to extract genomic DNA from the cultured CD4+ T cells. The Oncomine TCR Beta libraries from cultured CD4+ T cells were pooled using unique dual indexes and then sequenced on an Illumina iSeq 100. In the authors' own workflow: Non-productive sequences were removed, and CDR3s not starting with C, not ending with F or W, or shorter than 7 amino acids were discarded. Antigen-specific clonotypes were identified with the MANAFEST web application by comparing peptide-stimulated wells with reference and other culture wells. Positive clones required FDR below 0.05, an odds ratio above 5, and productive frequency above 0.1% in at least two of three replicate wells. A clonotype counted as cross-reactive if it showed significant expansion both in the SARS-CoV-2 spike wells and in at least one common cold coronavirus spike condition. CDR3 homology was assessed with Levenshtein distances (stringdist) and unrooted phylogenetic trees (ape) in R version 3.6.1. TCRdb reprocessing: public reads trimmed at Q25 with fastp, clones called with MiXCR, in-frame beta chains kept. Each CDR3 protein gets just one entry, which takes the most common genes and DNA from the rows behind it. These V and J calls derive from TCRdb rather than the authors' analysis. The sample table holds fewer than 9,000 distinct CDR3 sequences, of which 73% were seen once. The ten top clones hold around 15% of the sample.

The rearranged chain carries TRBV6-1 and TRBJ1-5; the D segment could be TRBD1, given 6 matching bases. This receptor was taken from a human donor who had recovered from COVID-19. The sequenced sample consisted of CD4+ T cells from blood, cultured in vitro. The nucleotides are TGTGCCAGCGGAGCTTTCAGGGGAAGTCAGCCCCAGCATTTT. It translates as CASGAFRGSQPQHF.